The clone carrying this TCR beta chain was found many times. Its cognate antigen is unknown. This entry is derived from a study of T cells in Graves' hyperthyroidism and ophthalmopathy. Study outcomes and limitations: Blood also showed most of the thyroid clonotypes that were expanded above 0.001.

Uncontrolled infection, other autoimmune disease, pregnancy or lactation disqualified patients from enrolment. Amplified TCR beta CDR3 regions derived from RNA transcripts. An initial round of RT-PCR targeting the TCR CDR3 relied on the HTBI primer set. TCRdb used MiXCR to reprocess the multiplex PCR reads, holding one entry per CDR3 protein. Here the sample spans some 720,000 distinct CDR3 sequences, about 15% being singletons. The TCR was taken from a man younger than 35 with Graves' hyperthyroidism. Sequenced sample: blood.

The CDR3 DNA is TGTGCCAGCAGAGGGAAGGACGGGGTCGAGGGAAAACTGTTTTTT. The encoded protein is CASRGKDGVEGKLFF. The chain employs TRBV12-3 or TRBV12-4 and TRBJ1-4; D is unresolved. The CDR3 contains 15 residues. With 6 bases removed from V and 10 bases from J, the gap between germline ends came to 21 bases.